This T cell receptor beta chain was recovered during a study of T-cell memory formation after mild COVID-19. Study-wide background: Largely donor-specific sequence clusters came from a couple of donors.

V was clipped by 0 bases and J by 5 bases, with 10 bases between them. CDR3 length equals 14 residues. Germline V gene sequence: CDR1 LGHDT, CDR2 YNNKEL (reference sequence). Constant-segment primers served in 5'RACE that generated TCR alpha and TCR beta cDNA libraries bearing sample barcodes and UMIs. TCRdb re-derived calls from the 5' RACE reads in MiXCR, one entry per CDR3 protein. This sample has a few hundred thousand distinct CDR3 sequences, with roughly a sixth found just once. This clonotype was seen only a few times. Its antigen remains unidentified. Findings and limits, study-wide: Day 15 to 85 contractors were CD4/CD8 balanced; later expanders leaned CD4+. Cross-reactive memory seemingly joined, as some responding clones were found in pre-infection memory.

Material for sequencing was PBMCs or a T cell subset sorted from them (not recorded which). The J gene is TRBJ2-5, the V gene TRBV3-1, with TRBD2 as a possible D gene (6 bases). The TCR originated in a man aged 18 to 30 who had mild COVID-19 (a few samples of this study predate the infection). Cell type and time point are not known. The CDR3 reads CASSQDWAGETQYF. In DNA form, the CDR3 reads TGTGCCAGCAGCCAAGATTGGGCGGGGGAGACCCAGTACTTC.